This is a list of T cell receptor beta chains from one sample in a study of cytotoxic CD8 clonotypes in ibrutinib-treated CLL. TCRdb's table, derived via immunoSEQ multiplex PCR, lists solely in-frame clones and lacks some. The table has around 330,000 clones, over 55% seen once. The specimen comprised PBMCs, sampled after 36 months of ibrutinib treatment. The receptors here all came from a human donor with chronic lymphocytic leukemia. Both conserved end residues are part of each CDR3. A D gene is named only where the DNA matches it firmly. The size field is filled for only some rows; it gives once, few, many or a size class.

-	13	TRBV29-1	-	TRBJ1-4	CSVSTGSGEKLFF	TGCAGCGTTTCCACAGGGTCCGGTGAAAAACTGTTTTTT
-	15	TRBV28	TRBD2	TRBJ2-7	CASWRAGGTSYEQYF	TGTGCCAGCTGGAGAGCGGGAGGGACCTCCTACGAGCAGTACTTC
-	16	TRBV27	-	TRBJ2-7	CASRVPLAQGFYEQYF	TGTGCCAGCAGAGTTCCTCTCGCGCAGGGGTTCTACGAGCAGTACTTC
few	12	TRBV7-6	-	TRBJ1-1	CASSLMGQGAFF	TGTGCCAGCAGCTTAATGGGCCAGGGAGCTTTCTTT
-	15	TRBV5-4	TRBD2	TRBJ2-7	CASSSLAGGTYEQYF	TGTGCCAGCAGCTCTCTAGCGGGGGGTACCTACGAGCAGTACTTC
-	15	TRBV5-1	-	TRBJ2-1	CASSPAGTRDTVQFF	TGCGCCAGCAGCCCAGCCGGGACCAGAGACACGGTGCAGTTCTTC
-	16	TRBV10-3	TRBD1	TRBJ1-2	CAISESQTGRFNGYTF	TGTGCCATCAGTGAGTCCCAGACAGGGAGGTTTAATGGCTACACCTTC
few	16	TRBV4-1	TRBD1	TRBJ1-2	CASSQQGGQGAYGYTF	TGCGCCAGCAGCCAGCAAGGTGGACAGGGGGCATATGGCTACACCTTC
few	13	TRBV7-9	-	TRBJ2-4	CASSLQAGDIQYF	TGTGCCAGCAGCTTACAGGCCGGGGACATTCAGTACTTC
once	16	TRBV25-1	TRBD2	TRBJ2-1	CASSPSGTRSYNEQFF	TGTGCCAGCAGTCCTTCCGGGACTAGATCCTACAATGAGCAGTTCTTC
-	13	TRBV7-9	-	TRBJ2-2	CASSLATIGELFF	TGTGCCAGCAGCTTAGCGACGATCGGGGAGCTGTTTTTT
-	14	TRBV7-9	-	TRBJ2-1	CASSTSPGPHEQFF	TGTGCCAGCAGCACATCCCCCGGACCCCATGAGCAGTTCTTC
-	14	TRBV5-4	TRBD1	TRBJ1-1	CASSLGQGFTEAFF	TGTGCCAGCAGCCTGGGACAGGGGTTCACTGAAGCTTTCTTT
once	17	TRBV15	TRBD1	TRBJ1-5	CATSRVGQGVDNQPQHF	TGTGCCACCAGCAGAGTTGGACAGGGGGTTGACAATCAGCCCCAGCATTTT
-	14	TRBV29-1	TRBD1	TRBJ1-5	CSVLTGGINQPQHF	TGCAGCGTTTTAACAGGGGGGATCAATCAGCCCCAGCATTTT
-	13	TRBV7-2	-	TRBJ1-4	CASSFISGEKLFF	TGTGCCAGCAGCTTTATAAGTGGGGAAAAACTGTTTTTT
-	12	TRBV18	-	TRBJ2-7	CASSPGRYEQYF	TGTGCCAGCTCACCGGGTCGGTACGAGCAGTACTTC
-	15	TRBV4-1	-	TRBJ2-5	CASSQVSRGQETQYF	TGCGCCAGCAGCCAAGTGTCCCGGGGCCAAGAGACCCAGTACTTC
-	14	TRBV4-1	TRBD1	TRBJ2-7	CASSHTGTAYEQYF	TGCGCCAGCAGCCATACCGGGACAGCCTACGAGCAGTACTTC
-	13	TRBV7-9	TRBD1	TRBJ2-7	CASSLTGVYEQYF	TGTGCCAGCAGCCTGACAGGGGTTTACGAGCAGTACTTC
-	15	TRBV7-3	TRBD2	TRBJ2-1	CASRKKGLGAHEQFF	TGTGCCAGCAGAAAAAAGGGACTAGGTGCCCATGAGCAGTTCTTC
-	12	TRBV29-1	TRBD2	TRBJ2-1	CSVDRGGNEQFF	TGCAGCGTTGACCGGGGGGGCAATGAGCAGTTCTTC
-	12	TRBV2	-	TRBJ1-5	CASSSGNQPQHF	TGTGCCAGCAGCAGCGGGAATCAGCCCCAGCATTTT
-	15	TRBV6-1	TRBD1	TRBJ1-3	CASNIGQASGNTIYF	TGTGCCAGCAATATAGGACAGGCCTCTGGAAACACCATATATTTT
-	16	TRBV27	-	TRBJ2-1	CASTLAGGTSHNEQFF	TGTGCCAGCACCCTCGCCGGGGGGACATCCCACAATGAGCAGTTCTTC
-	16	TRBV11-2	TRBD2	TRBJ2-1	CASSLELAFSYNEQFF	TGTGCCAGCAGCTTAGAACTAGCGTTCTCCTACAATGAGCAGTTCTTC
once	18	TRBV9	TRBD2	TRBJ2-5	CASSVAPLAGVSGGTQYF	TGTGCCAGCAGCGTAGCCCCCCTAGCGGGAGTCTCGGGCGGGACCCAGTACTTC
-	14	TRBV2	-	TRBJ2-3	CATGLARGTDTQYF	TGTGCCACCGGACTTGCCAGGGGCACAGATACGCAGTATTTT
-	13	TRBV5-1	-	TRBJ2-7	CASSGHRPYEQYF	TGCGCCAGCAGTGGTCACAGGCCCTACGAGCAGTACTTC
-	14	TRBV7-9	-	TRBJ2-2	CASSLTGNTGELFF	TGTGCCAGCAGCTTGACAGGGAACACCGGGGAGCTGTTTTTT
-	15	TRBV19	TRBD1	TRBJ1-3	CASSTGGGPGNTIYF	TGTGCCAGTAGCACAGGGGGCGGTCCTGGAAACACCATATATTTT
-	13	TRBV2	-	TRBJ1-6	CASRHGNNSPLHF	TGTGCCAGCAGGCATGGTAATAATTCACCCCTCCACTTT
few	14	TRBV7-3	TRBD2	TRBJ2-1	CASSLGSGGNEQFF	TGTGCCAGCAGCTTAGGTAGCGGGGGAAATGAGCAGTTCTTC
-	15	TRBV19	TRBD1	TRBJ2-3	CASSIGDRALDTQYF	TGTGCCAGTAGTATAGGGGACAGGGCCCTAGATACGCAGTATTTT
once	16	TRBV5-1	-	TRBJ2-5	CASSLYAGTAEETQYF	TGCGCCAGCAGCTTGTACGCGGGGACAGCCGAAGAGACCCAGTACTTC
-	13	TRBV2	TRBD1	TRBJ1-2	CASSRQGDDGYTF	TGTGCCAGCAGCCGACAGGGGGACGATGGCTACACCTTC
-	15	TRBV6-6	TRBD2	TRBJ2-7	CASSSSGGRAREQYF	TGTGCCAGCAGTTCGTCGGGTGGGAGGGCCCGCGAGCAGTACTTC
-	15	TRBV29-1	TRBD2	TRBJ2-4	CSVASGGPAKNIQYF	TGCAGCGTTGCTAGCGGGGGGCCCGCGAAAAACATTCAGTACTTC
once	15	TRBV7-9	TRBD2	TRBJ2-5	CASSRVAGGPETQYF	TGTGCCAGCAGTAGAGTAGCGGGAGGGCCAGAGACCCAGTACTTC
few	16	TRBV21-1	-	TRBJ2-1	CASSKAIAGIYNEQFF	TGTGCCAGCAGCAAAGCGATTGCGGGGATATACAATGAGCAGTTCTTC